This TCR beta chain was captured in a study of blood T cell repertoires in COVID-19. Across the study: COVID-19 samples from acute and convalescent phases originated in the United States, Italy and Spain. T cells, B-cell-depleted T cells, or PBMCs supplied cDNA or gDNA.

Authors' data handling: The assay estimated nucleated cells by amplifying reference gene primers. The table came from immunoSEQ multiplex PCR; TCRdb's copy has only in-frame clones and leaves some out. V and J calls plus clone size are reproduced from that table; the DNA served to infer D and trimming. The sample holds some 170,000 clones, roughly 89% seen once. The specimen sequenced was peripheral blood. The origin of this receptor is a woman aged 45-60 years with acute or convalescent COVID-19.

The CDR3 DNA reads as TGTGCCTGGAGGGACAGGGAGGATCAGCCCCAGCATTTT. Encoded protein: CAWRDREDQPQHF. The chain combines TRBV30 with TRBJ1-5; 8 bases fit TRBD1. Germline-derived CDR1 and CDR2 are GTSNPN and SVGIG (reference sequence). The CDR3 spans 13 residues. J was trimmed by 5 bases and V by 3 bases; bases with no gene match: 3. Variable domain in full (rest from reference TRBV30 and TRBJ1-5): SQTIHQWPATLVQPVGSPLSLECTVEGTSNPNLYWYRQAAGRGLQLLFYSVGIGQISSEVPQNLSASRPQDRQFILSSKKLLLSDSGFYLCAWRDREDQPQHFGDGTRLSIL.